The 12 T cell receptor beta chains reported below all come from one sample, sequenced in a study of blood T cell repertoires in COVID-19. Using immunoSEQ multiplex PCR, the repertoire was profiled, and TCRdb retains in-frame clones only, with some absent. The repertoire holds around 220,000 clones, 87% seen once, with 1.9% in the top ten. The sample taken for sequencing was peripheral blood. Source of these receptors: a man aged 40-49 years with active or convalescent COVID-19.

The J gene is TRBJ2-1, the V gene TRBV9; TRBD2 matches 8 bases. Trimming removed 3 bases from V and 5 bases from J; junction bases left unmatched: 7. Germline-derived CDR1 and CDR2 are SGDLS and YYNGEE. This CDR3 contains 15 residues. Here the CDR3 DNA reads TGTGCCAGCAGCGCGGGGGGGACGAGGGACAATGAGCAGTTCTTC. Translated, it gives CASSAGGTRDNEQFF.

The chain employs TRBV9 and TRBJ2-7; 9 positions match TRBD2. Germline loops: CDR1 SGDLS, CDR2 YYNGEE. The length of the CDR3 is 14 residues. The V and J ends lost 3 bases and 3 bases, in that order; junction bases with no gene match: 4. This chain's CDR3 is CASSAGLAYYEQYF. DNA for the CDR3: TGTGCCAGCAGCGCGGGACTAGCCTACTACGAGCAGTACTTC.

The chain links TRBV28 to TRBJ1-4; D ambiguous. There are 14 residues in the CDR3. CDR1 is MDHEN, CDR2 SYDVKM, per germline. Deletions cut 6 bases from V and 6 bases from J, with 14 bases between. The CDR3 DNA reads as TGTGCCAGCAGGATCGCGTACTACTATGAAAAACTGTTTTTT. Amino acids: CASRIAYYYEKLFF.

The chain employs TRBV20-1 and TRBJ1-2, with a tentative D call TRBD1 (5 bases). The V end was cut by 3 bases, the J end by 6 bases, with 11 bases between. The CDR3 contains 12 residues. From germline, CDR1 is DFQATT and CDR2 SNEGSKA (reference sequence). CDR3 nucleotide sequence: TGCAGTGCTAGTTCGGGGGGGAATGGCTACACCTTC. This translates into CSASSGGNGYTF.

The chain employs TRBV28 and TRBJ2-1; 10 bases line up with TRBD2. Per the germline V gene, CDR1 is MDHEN and CDR2 is SYDVKM. Losses at the gene ends were 8 bases for V and 7 bases for J; bases not matched to a gene: 5. The CDR3 is made up of 13 amino acids. The DNA of the CDR3 is TGTGCCAGCCTAGCGGGAGACGGGAATGAGCAGTTCTTC. Translated, it gives CASLAGDGNEQFF.

The chain combines TRBV30 with TRBJ1-2; 9 bases agree with TRBD1. The CDR3 sequence is 13 residues long. Trimming removed 8 bases from V and 6 bases from J; junction bases left unmatched: 10. Germline V gene lookup returns CDR1 GTSNPN and CDR2 SVGIG (reference sequence). The DNA of the CDR3 is TGTGCCCAAGGAACAGGGGGCCGACATGGCTACACCTTC. Translation: CAQGTGGRHGYTF.

The chain uses TRBV5-5 and TRBJ1-2; a weak D match, TRBD1 (6 bases). The CDR3 extends over 15 amino acids. V gave up 7 bases and J gave up 3 bases, with 19 bases separating them. Germline CDR1 and CDR2: SGHKS and YYEKEE (reference sequence). In DNA form, the CDR3 reads TGTGCCAGCGCCGATCCGGGGGGCGCGGACTATGGCTACACCTTC. Translated, it gives CASADPGGADYGYTF. Complete variable domain (other parts from reference TRBV5-5 and TRBJ1-2): DAGVTQSPTHLIKTRGQQVTLRCSPISGHKSVSWYQQVLGQGPQFIFQYYEKEERGRGNFPDRFSARQFPNYSSELNVNALLLGDSALYLCASADPGGADYGYTFGSGTRLTVV.

This sequence joins TRBV19 and TRBJ1-2, with D unresolved. The V and J ends lost 5 bases and 4 bases respectively, with 23 bases between them. The CDR3 consists of 17 residues. Germline CDR1 and CDR2: LNHDA and SQIVND (reference sequence). CDR3: CASSPSHLVTVSYGYTF. In nucleotides, the CDR3 is TGTGCCAGTAGTCCCTCCCACCTCGTAACAGTCAGCTATGGCTACACCTTC.

V usage is TRBV19 and J usage is TRBJ2-3; TRBD2 matches 12 bases. The CDR3 runs 16 residues. Germline CDR1 LNHDA, CDR2 SQIVND (reference sequence). V lost 5 bases and J lost 4; bases outside the gene matches: 7. For the CDR3, the DNA is TGTGCCAGTAGTTGGACTAGCGGGAATATCCCAGATACGCAGTATTTT. This translates into CASSWTSGNIPDTQYF.

The genes are TRBV7-9 and TRBJ2-1; TRBD2 aligns across 9 bases. CDR1 SEHNR and CDR2 FQNEAQ come from the germline V gene (reference sequence). The CDR3 sequence is 16 residues long. J was trimmed by 5 bases and V by 0 bases; bases with no gene match: 5. This CDR3 reads CASSLAKRGVHNEQFF. CDR3 in DNA: TGTGCCAGCAGCTTAGCGAAGCGGGGGGTTCACAATGAGCAGTTCTTC. Full variable domain (missing parts from reference TRBV7-9 and TRBJ2-1): DTGVSQNPRHKITKRGQNVTFRCDPISEHNRLYWYRQTLGQGPEFLTYFQNEAQLEKSRLLSDRFSAERPKGSFSTLEIQRTEQGDSAMYLCASSLAKRGVHNEQFFGPGTRLTVL.

The V gene is TRBV24-1, the J gene TRBJ2-7; TRBD1 is a possible D gene (6 bases). V was clipped by 5 bases and J by 5 bases, with 9 bases between them. This CDR3 has 12 amino acids. Per germline, CDR1 KGHDR and CDR2 SFDVKD. The CDR3 sequence: CATSVTGNEQYF. CDR3 coding DNA: TGTGCCACCAGTGTCACAGGGAACGAGCAGTACTTC.

This clone was found a few times. The chain recombines TRBV2 with TRBJ1-1, with TRBD1 as a possible D gene (5 bases). The CDR3 is 15 amino acids. V shed 0 bases and J shed 6 bases, with 14 bases lying between them. Germline-derived CDR1 and CDR2 are SNHLY and FYNNEI. The CDR3 DNA reads as TGTGCCAGCAGTGAAGCTTGGGCCGGACATGCTGAAGCTTTCTTT. Amino acids: CASSEAWAGHAEAFF. Supplemented by reference TRBV2 and TRBJ1-1, the full variable domain reads EPEVTQTPSHQVTQMGQEVILRCVPISNHLYFYWYRQILGQKVEFLVSFYNNEISEKSEIFDDQFSVERPDGSNFTLKIRSTKLEDSAMYFCASSEAWAGHAEAFFGQGTRLTVV.